This TCR beta chain was identified during a study of T cells after yellow fever vaccination. Broader study findings: Booster samples showed a return of most primary-vaccination clones (under 97% CD4, 88% CD8).

Generation of TCR cDNA used 5'RACE template switching (which added a universal primer site and UMIs). TCRdb called the 5' RACE reads again in MiXCR, with one record for every CDR3 protein. The data hold approximately 250,000 distinct CDR3 sequences, with 5.5% to 8.5% observed a single time. This clonotype was seen more than once but under ten times. Its specificity is not known. This clonotype was sampled from a man aged 25-45 years who received the YFV17D yellow fever vaccine. Source: CD4+ T cells sorted from PBMCs, taken on the day of the yellow fever booster vaccination.

CDR3 sequence: CASSSDLAGGPLNIQYF. CDR3 bases: TGTGCCAGCAGCTCCGACTTAGCGGGAGGGCCGCTGAACATTCAGTACTTC. The chain uses TRBV7-9 and TRBJ2-4; the match to TRBD2 covers 11 bases. The CDR3 has 17 amino acids. CDR1 is SEHNR, CDR2 FQNEAQ, per germline (reference sequence). After removal of 4 bases from V and 7 bases from J, the junction contained 12 bases not matched to a gene.